Listed below are T cell receptor beta chains from one sample, sequenced in a study of OX40 agonist ivuxolimab in advanced cancers. The assay was immunoSEQ multiplex PCR, and TCRdb's table has in-frame clones only and misses some. Altogether roughly 19,000 clones are present, around 80% being singletons, with the ten largest covering roughly 10%. This material consisted of CD4+ or CD8+ T cells sorted from blood, taken in a trial of the OX40 agonist ivuxolimab. The receptors were sampled from an adult with an advanced solid tumor such as melanoma, head and neck, liver or kidney cancer. Both conserved end residues are part of each CDR3. D genes are given only for firm matches. The size entry is marked missing in some rows and otherwise reads once, few, many or a size class.

CDR3aa | CDR3nt | j_gene | abundance | v_gene | d_gene
CASSLYRRQNTGELFF | TGTGCCAGCAGTTTATACCGAAGACAGAACACCGGGGAGCTGTTTTTT | TRBJ2-2 | NA | TRBV27 | NA
CASSLSRQGGEQFF | TGTGCCAGCAGTTTATCCCGACAGGGCGGTGAGCAGTTCTTC | TRBJ2-1 | NA | TRBV28 | TRBD1
CASSHPGQGATYGYTF | TGTGCCAGCTCACACCCGGGACAGGGGGCAACCTATGGCTACACCTTC | TRBJ1-2 | NA | TRBV18 | TRBD1
CASSLPPTPAGVANEQFF | TGTGCCAGCAGTTTACCCCCTACTCCAGCGGGAGTTGCCAATGAGCAGTTCTTC | TRBJ2-1 | NA | TRBV27 | TRBD2
CASLSHRDREAFF | TGTGCCAGCCTTTCTCACCGGGACCGGGAGGCTTTCTTT | TRBJ1-1 | medium-sized | TRBV6-1 | NA
CASSLRDRGEQYF | TGTGCCAGCAGTCTCCGGGACAGGGGAGAGCAGTACTTC | TRBJ2-7 | NA | TRBV27 | TRBD1
CASSWGDGPYEQYF | TGTGCCAGCAGTTGGGGGGACGGACCCTACGAGCAGTACTTC | TRBJ2-7 | NA | TRBV27 | NA
CASSATTSGYNGVGETQYF | TGTGCCAGCAGCGCGACCACTAGCGGCTATAACGGGGTGGGAGAGACCCAGTACTTC | TRBJ2-5 | NA | TRBV9 | TRBD2
CASSPATVPAQEETQYF | TGTGCCAGCAGCCCAGCAACCGTTCCGGCGCAGGAAGAGACCCAGTACTTC | TRBJ2-5 | NA | TRBV7-8 | NA
CASSGGSNPYEQYF | TGTGCCAGCTCGGGCGGGAGCAACCCCTACGAGCAGTACTTC | TRBJ2-7 | NA | TRBV6-1 | TRBD2
CASSLNGGGGGNQPQHF | TGTGCCAGCAGCTTGAATGGGGGAGGGGGCGGCAATCAGCCCCAGCATTTT | TRBJ1-5 | NA | TRBV7-9 | TRBD1
CATSSPAGANYGYTF | TGTGCCACCAGCAGCCCCGCGGGAGCTAACTATGGCTACACCTTC | TRBJ1-2 | NA | TRBV15 | NA
CASTSSYNTGELFF | TGTGCCAGCACCTCTAGCTATAACACCGGGGAGCTGTTTTTT | TRBJ2-2 | NA | TRBV25-1 | NA
CATSRKLGWDQPQHF | TGTGCCACCAGCAGAAAACTTGGTTGGGATCAGCCCCAGCATTTT | TRBJ1-5 | few | TRBV15 | NA
CASSYVGGTTDTQYF | TGTGCCAGCAGTTACGTTGGAGGGACCACAGATACGCAGTATTTT | TRBJ2-3 | NA | TRBV6-5 | NA
CASSSRQGSYEQYF | TGTGCCAGCAGCTCCCGTCAGGGATCCTACGAGCAGTACTTC | TRBJ2-7 | NA | TRBV9 | NA
CASTTERHEQYF | TGTGCCAGCACCACTGAACGGCACGAGCAGTACTTC | TRBJ2-7 | NA | TRBV11-2 | NA
CAISESRGRAGNEQFF | TGTGCCATCAGTGAGTCACGCGGGAGGGCCGGCAATGAGCAGTTCTTC | TRBJ2-1 | NA | TRBV10-3 | TRBD2
CASSLVAGPSFYSQYF | TGTGCCAGCAGCTTAGTGGCGGGACCAAGCTTTTATTCCCAGTACTTC | TRBJ2-5 | NA | TRBV7-9 | NA
CTSSLMGLTSNPGELFF | TGCACCAGCAGCCTAATGGGACTGACTAGCAACCCCGGGGAGCTGTTTTTT | TRBJ2-2 | few | TRBV1 | NA
CASKGLGGGETQYF | TGTGCCAGCAAAGGCTTGGGGGGGGGCGAGACCCAGTACTTC | TRBJ2-5 | NA | TRBV27 | NA
CASIHSGPEAFF | TGTGCCAGCATCCATTCAGGGCCTGAAGCTTTCTTT | TRBJ1-1 | NA | TRBV6-6 | NA
CASSPRPGPINNEQFF | TGTGCCAGCAGCCCCCGGCCGGGGCCCATAAACAATGAGCAGTTCTTC | TRBJ2-1 | few | TRBV5-4 | NA
CASSVEGGTATNEKLFF | TGTGCCAGCAGCGTAGAGGGGGGGACTGCAACTAATGAAAAACTGTTTTTT | TRBJ1-4 | NA | TRBV9 | NA
CASSQNPTGNTEAFF | TGTGCCAGCAGCCAAAATCCGACAGGGAACACTGAAGCTTTCTTT | TRBJ1-1 | once | TRBV5-4 | NA